The rows below give T cell receptor beta chains drawn from one sample of a study of cytomegalovirus exposure and HLA in healthy donors. Repertoires were generated with immunoSEQ multiplex PCR, while TCRdb's copy carries only in-frame clones and drops some. The sample records some 250,000 clones, approximately 84% being singletons. The sample was PBMCs. These receptors came from a woman under 40 in good health and CMV-seropositive. Both conserved end residues are part of each CDR3. D genes are given only for firm matches. Rows give clone size only sometimes, using once, few, many, or a class for an expanded clone.

size,D,J,V,DNA,CDR3
NA,NA,TRBJ1-2,TRBV20-1,TGCAGTGCCTCGGGGGGCTACACCTTC,CSASGGYTF
once,TRBD1,TRBJ1-1,TRBV18,TGTGCCAGCTCACCCCGACAGGGCTCTACTGAAGCTTTCTTT,CASSPRQGSTEAFF
NA,NA,TRBJ1-2,TRBV4-2,TGTGCCAGCAGCCAAGAAGAGTGGGGCAGCTACACCTTC,CASSQEEWGSYTF
NA,TRBD1,TRBJ2-3,TRBV30,TGTGCCTGGGACAGGGGTGTTGCAGATACGCAGTATTTT,CAWDRGVADTQYF
NA,TRBD2,TRBJ2-2,TRBV7-6,TGTGCCAGCAGCTTACTAGCGGGAGAGATTTACACCGGGGAGCTGTTTTTT,CASSLLAGEIYTGELFF
NA,TRBD2,TRBJ2-3,TRBV19,TGTGCCAGTAGTTGGGGGGGGAGGTCAGATACGCAGTATTTT,CASSWGGRSDTQYF
NA,NA,TRBJ2-6,TRBV5-5,TGTGCCAGCAGCTTGGCGTTCTCTGGGGCCAACGTCCTGACTTTC,CASSLAFSGANVLTF
NA,TRBD2,TRBJ2-2,TRBV6-4,TGTGCCAGCAGTCGAGCGGGAGGGGGGCGGACCGGGGAGCTGTTTTTT,CASSRAGGGRTGELFF
NA,NA,TRBJ1-2,TRBV15,TGTGCCACCAGCAGAGATTTACAGGGTTTCAACTATGGCTACACCTTC,CATSRDLQGFNYGYTF
NA,TRBD2,TRBJ2-3,TRBV29-1,TGCAGCGTTGGAGGACTAGCGGGTATTAGCACAGATACGCAGTATTTT,CSVGGLAGISTDTQYF
NA,TRBD1,TRBJ1-2,TRBV6-5,TGTGCCAGCCGGGCGGGACAGGCTGGTGGCTACACCTTC,CASRAGQAGGYTF
NA,TRBD2,TRBJ2-2,TRBV7-8,TGTGCCAGCAGCCCTGGACTAGCGGGCCCCTGGGGCACCGGGGAGCTGTTTTTT,CASSPGLAGPWGTGELFF
NA,NA,TRBJ2-2,TRBV27,TGTGCCAGCAGTTTTCAGGCGGGGGAGCTGTTTTTT,CASSFQAGELFF
NA,NA,TRBJ2-2,TRBV27,TGTGCCAGCAGTTTACTATCAGGGATCGGATACACCGGGGAGCTGTTTTTT,CASSLLSGIGYTGELFF
NA,TRBD2,TRBJ2-3,TRBV30,TGTGCCTGGAGTGTAGTGGAGCGGGATATAACAGATACGCAGTATTTT,CAWSVVERDITDTQYF
NA,NA,TRBJ1-1,TRBV28,TGTGCCAGCAGGGAGGGACTAAACACTGAAGCTTTCTTT,CASREGLNTEAFF
once,NA,TRBJ2-3,TRBV15,TGTGCCACCAGGACTAGGCGTTTGACAGATACGCAGTATTTT,CATRTRRLTDTQYF
NA,NA,TRBJ2-5,TRBV30,TGTGCCTGGGCCGGAACTAACAAAGAGACCCAGTACTTC,CAWAGTNKETQYF
NA,TRBD1,TRBJ2-7,TRBV28,TGTGCCAGCAGTTTATTTGGGACAGGCTCCTACGAGCAGTACTTC,CASSLFGTGSYEQYF
NA,NA,TRBJ2-2,TRBV5-6,TGTGCCAGCACCCTCCTAAACACCGGGGAGCTGTTTTTT,CASTLLNTGELFF
few,NA,TRBJ1-2,TRBV20-1,TGCAGTACGGGTGACTATGGCTACACCTTC,CSTGDYGYTF
NA,TRBD1,TRBJ1-1,TRBV7-9,TGTGCCAGCAGCTTACTACAGGGGGCGGGTGAAGCTTTCTTT,CASSLLQGAGEAFF
NA,TRBD1,TRBJ1-2,TRBV5-1,TGCGCCAGCAGCTTGGAGGGACAGGGGGCTGGCTACACCTTC,CASSLEGQGAGYTF
NA,NA,TRBJ1-2,TRBV2,TGTGCCAGCAGCTCGCAGGGTCACGGAGGCTACACCTTC,CASSSQGHGGYTF
once,TRBD2,TRBJ2-5,TRBV2,TGTGCCAGCAGGGGCACGCGGGGGGGCGAGGGAGAGACCCAGTACTTC,CASRGTRGGEGETQYF
NA,TRBD1,TRBJ1-2,TRBV5-1,TGCGCCAGCAGCTTGGGGATAACAGGGGGCGCGGAGGGCTACACCTTC,CASSLGITGGAEGYTF
few,TRBD1,TRBJ2-7,TRBV19,TGTGCCAGTAGTATAGATGTTCCGGGACAGGGGGCCTACGAGCAGTACTTC,CASSIDVPGQGAYEQYF
NA,NA,TRBJ2-1,TRBV5-1,TGCGCCAGCACAGTCCTCCCTTCGGGTGAGCAGTTCTTC,CASTVLPSGEQFF
NA,TRBD1,TRBJ2-7,TRBV19,TGTGCCAGTAGTATACGGACAGGGGGCTACGAGCAGTACTTC,CASSIRTGGYEQYF
NA,TRBD2,TRBJ2-7,TRBV15,TGTGCCACCAGCAGAGATGCTTCGGGACTAGCGGGAATCTTAACCTTCCGGAGCGAGCAGTACTTC,CATSRDASGLAGILTFRSEQYF
NA,TRBD1,TRBJ2-6,TRBV6-4,TGTGCCAGCAGCCCCGGGACAGGGGGCGCTTGGGCCAACGTCCTGACTTTC,CASSPGTGGAWANVLTF
few,NA,TRBJ1-5,TRBV30,TGTGCCTGGGGGGACTCAAGGCAGCCCCAGCATTTT,CAWGDSRQPQHF